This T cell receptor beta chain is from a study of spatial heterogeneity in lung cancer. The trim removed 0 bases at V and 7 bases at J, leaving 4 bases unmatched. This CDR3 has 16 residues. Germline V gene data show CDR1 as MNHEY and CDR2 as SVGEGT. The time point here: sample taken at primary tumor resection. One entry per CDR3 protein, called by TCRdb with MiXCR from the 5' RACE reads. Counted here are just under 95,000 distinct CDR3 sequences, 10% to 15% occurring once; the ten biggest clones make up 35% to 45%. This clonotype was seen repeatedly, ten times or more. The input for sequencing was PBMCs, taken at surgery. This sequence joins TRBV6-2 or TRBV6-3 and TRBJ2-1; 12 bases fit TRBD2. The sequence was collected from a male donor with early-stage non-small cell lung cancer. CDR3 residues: CASSYSLAGGQNEQFF. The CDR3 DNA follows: TGTGCCAGCAGTTACTCTCTAGCGGGGGGGCAGAATGAGCAGTTCTTC.